This is a list of T cell receptor beta chains from one sample in a study of T cell responses to AZD1222 COVID-19 vaccine. The protocol was immunoSEQ multiplex PCR, while the TCRdb copy is restricted to in-frame clones and leaves out a portion. Here the sample spans about 150,000 clones, roughly nine tenths being singletons. The material sequenced was peripheral blood, taken on day 0 of AZD1222 vaccination. The receptors stem from an adult in good health. Both conserved end residues are part of each CDR3. The listing skips clone size in some rows; elsewhere it reads once, few, many or a size class.

j_call v_call clone_size cdr3_aa
TRBJ1-6 TRBV19 - CASNSPQGGNSPLHF
TRBJ2-2 TRBV5-5 - CASSPGIGELFF
TRBJ1-2 TRBV25-1 - CASSDHGEIYGYTF
TRBJ2-1 TRBV18 few CASSPPSYNEQFF
TRBJ2-1 TRBV11-3 - CASSLRDSRVGAYNEQFF
TRBJ1-1 TRBV27 once CASSLDLYRAHTEAFF
TRBJ1-2 TRBV4-2 - CASSQEGRASGYTF
TRBJ1-1 TRBV6-2/TRBV6-3 - CASSYSYEQGETEAFF
TRBJ1-6 TRBV27 - CASSLSPGSNSPLHF
TRBJ2-1 TRBV9 - CASSDSGAVYNEQFF
TRBJ1-5 TRBV18 - CASSTGPGQHSNQPQHF
TRBJ1-5 TRBV19 - CASSIRGSNQPQHF
TRBJ1-6 TRBV15 once CATSPRTGISNSPLHF
TRBJ1-5 TRBV19 - CASSDSTSYQPQHF
TRBJ2-3 TRBV5-1 - CASSPGWDGTDTQYF
TRBJ1-1 TRBV7-8 - CASSLDVQGGTEAFF
TRBJ1-6 TRBV2 - CANAGTANNSPLHF
TRBJ2-2 TRBV3-1/TRBV3-2 once CASSPVFRVQGGELFF
TRBJ2-2 TRBV5-5 - CASRRGLAGGQRGELFF
TRBJ1-5 TRBV10-1 - CASSETGCQPQHF
TRBJ2-1 TRBV13 - CASSTSQGRRQTDNEQFF
TRBJ1-2 TRBV30 - CAWSRQGGSYGYTF
TRBJ1-5 TRBV19 once CASSIVQGLDQPQHF
TRBJ1-1 TRBV2 - CASRGGAEDTEAFF
TRBJ2-2 TRBV3-1/TRBV3-2 - CASSQDPPGTLSGELFF
TRBJ1-1 TRBV5-1 - CASSFDYTEAFF
TRBJ1-1 TRBV15 - CATSRELDRVNTEAFF
TRBJ1-3 TRBV12-3/TRBV12-4 - CASSGTGADTIYF
TRBJ1-2 TRBV4-1 - CASSQVGQGILEGYTF
TRBJ1-1 TRBV5-1 - CASSPGQALMNTEAFF
TRBJ2-3 TRBV5-4 - CASSSDSADTQYF
TRBJ2-5 TRBV9 - CASSASGGAGETQYF
TRBJ2-3 TRBV7-9 - CASSAGTDTQYF
TRBJ2-2 TRBV5-4 - CASSIASGGATGELFF
TRBJ2-3 TRBV15 - CATSRVGEGSDTQYF
TRBJ1-2 TRBV12-3/TRBV12-4 - CASTLGGWDGYTF
TRBJ2-7 TRBV6-2/TRBV6-3 once CASSQGSYEQYF
TRBJ2-3 TRBV9 - CASSVVTRGLTSTDTQYF
TRBJ2-1 TRBV28 - CASSRGGFYNEQFF